This TCR beta chain is drawn from a study of CD4 T cells in relation to SARS-CoV-2 and coronaviruses. Before the COVID-19 pandemic, during about 2010-2018, CD4+ T cells were taken from unexposed donors. Isolation of CD4+ T cells took place after about 9 days in culture. TCRdb's table, derived via immunoSEQ multiplex PCR, lists solely in-frame clones and lacks some. The sample carries 26,000 or so clones, roughly 80% recorded once. A remark on this clone: Its antigen is still unknown.

The sequencing input was CD4+ T cells from PBMCs, cultured in vitro. The clonotype comes from a human donor in good health.

The CDR3 DNA follows: TGTGCCAGCAGCCCCGCCGGAGGGGCTAGCGAAGCTTTCTTT. It codes for CASSPAGGASEAFF. The chain joins TRBV3-1 (or the pseudogene TRBV3-2) to TRBJ1-1; D possibly corresponds to TRBD1 (5 bases). V lost 4 bases, J lost 8 bases, and 17 bases lay in between. Germline lookup yields CDR1 LGHDT and CDR2 YNNKEL (reference sequence). The CDR3 covers 14 residues.